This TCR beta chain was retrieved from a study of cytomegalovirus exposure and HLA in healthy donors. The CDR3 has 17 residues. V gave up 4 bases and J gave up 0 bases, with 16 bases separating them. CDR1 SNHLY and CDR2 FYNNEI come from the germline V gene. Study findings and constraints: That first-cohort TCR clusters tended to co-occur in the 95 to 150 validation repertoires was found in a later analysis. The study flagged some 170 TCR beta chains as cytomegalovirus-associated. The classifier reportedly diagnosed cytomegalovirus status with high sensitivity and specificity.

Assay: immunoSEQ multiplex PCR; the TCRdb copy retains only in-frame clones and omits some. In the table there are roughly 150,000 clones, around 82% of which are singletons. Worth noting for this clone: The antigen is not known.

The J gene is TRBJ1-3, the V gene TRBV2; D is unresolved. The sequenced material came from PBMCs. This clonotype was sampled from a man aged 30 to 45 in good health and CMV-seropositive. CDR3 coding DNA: TGTGCCAGCAGTGGGCTTTCGGCGGATATCTCTGGAAACACCATATATTTT. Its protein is CASSGLSADISGNTIYF.